The TCR beta chain described here comes from a study of blood T cell repertoires in COVID-19 (dated by TCRdb to the early 2020s). Regarding the complete study: The collaborator samples originated in the United States, Italy and Spain and spanned the acute and convalescent phases of COVID-19. A de-identified subject ID, COVID-19 status, age in years and sex were almost always included in the sample metadata. The prospective study material was composed of cDNA or gDNA derived from T cells, B-cell-depleted T cells, or PBMCs. HLA class I and class II types, where available, came from metadata supplied by the sample provider rather than from assay-based typing. Deeply sampled blood TCRbeta repertoires from subjects exposed to, actively infected with, or recovered from COVID-19 were included in the dataset. The repertoires were made available in a free public database intended to serve as a resource for research on the immune response to SARS-CoV-2. The samples were drawn from the first 160 participants of the ongoing ImmuneRACE study and from 1,254 subjects provided by 6 global collaborators. What the authors observed across the whole study: The quantity of clinical and demographic metadata differed by source and by participant and was supplied without curation.

Taken from cysteine to phenylalanine, the CDR3 has 16 residues. This entry keeps only the CDR3 DNA: 48 bases, framed from base 1. The germline ends are 10 bases apart after V is trimmed by 0 bases and J by 1 base. The germline V gene provides CDR1 MNHEY and CDR2 SVGEGT. This clone was detected only a few times. Its antigen remains unidentified. Per-base quality was not reported, and no clone a single base away is much larger than it. Whole blood was collected in K2EDTA tubes by collaborating institutions according to the institutions' own protocols. For TCRbeta analysis, collaborator samples were shipped as frozen whole blood, as isolated PBMCs, or as DNA extracted from either sample type. TCRbeta CDR3 regions were amplified from genomic DNA by means of the immunoSEQ Assay, a bias-controlled multiplex PCR. Regarding the original processing steps: The number of nucleated cells in each sample was estimated by amplification of reference gene primers within the assay. To quantify the absolute abundance of each unique TCRbeta CDR3 rearrangement, sequence reads were collapsed and filtered. For each sample, productive Simpson clonality was calculated by taking the square root of Simpson's diversity index across productive rearrangements. Entries here come from immuneACCESS through TCRdb and include only in-frame sequences with V and J called. Some clones fail to appear in such tables; in the studies checked, an unresolved V gene covers under half of the shortfall, and the cause of the remainder is unknown. The V and J calls and clone size were taken over from that table, and D and trimming were inferred from the DNA. The sample table shows 65,000 to 75,000 clones, and 80% are seen once. The ten largest clones represent over 9.5% of the sample.

The V gene is TRBV6-2 or TRBV6-3 and the J gene is TRBJ1-5, with an unclear D gene assignment. The TCR originated in a human donor in a cohort sampled during active COVID-19. Sequencing used peripheral blood. Here the CDR3 is given as CASSYSRGRSNQPQHF. The DNA is TGTGCCAGCAGTTACTCGAGAGGTAGGAGCAATCAGCCCCAGCATTTT.